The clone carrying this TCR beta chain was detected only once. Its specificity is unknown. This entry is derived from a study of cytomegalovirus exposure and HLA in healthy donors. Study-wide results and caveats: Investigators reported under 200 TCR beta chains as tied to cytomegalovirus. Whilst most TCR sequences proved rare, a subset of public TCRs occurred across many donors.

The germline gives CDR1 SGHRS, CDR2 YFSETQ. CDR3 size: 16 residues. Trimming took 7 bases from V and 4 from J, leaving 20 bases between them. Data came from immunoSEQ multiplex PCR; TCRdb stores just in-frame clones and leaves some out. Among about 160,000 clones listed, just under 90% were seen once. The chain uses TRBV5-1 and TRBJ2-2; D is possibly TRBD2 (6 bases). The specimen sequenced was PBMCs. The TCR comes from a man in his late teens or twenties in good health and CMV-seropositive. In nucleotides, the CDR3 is TGCGCCAGCGCCGCCCGGGACGGGAGCGGCACCGGGGAGCTGTTTTTT. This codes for CASAARDGSGTGELFF.